The clone carrying this T cell receptor beta chain was seen more than once but under ten times. Repertoires were generated with immunoSEQ multiplex PCR, while TCRdb's copy carries only in-frame clones and drops some. The sample includes hundreds of thousands of clones, 74% of them seen just once. The data were taken from a study of shared clonotypes between healthy human individuals. Between the trimmed V and J ends, which lost 5 bases and 12 bases, there was a span of 23 bases. The CDR3 is 15 residues long. The V gene's germline CDR1 is MNHEY and CDR2 SVGAGI. This receptor was obtained from a woman younger than 45 in good health. Sequencing was carried out using memory CD4+ T cells sorted from blood. Described subset: CD45RA-negative fraction. The rearrangement links TRBV6-5 to TRBJ2-1; D gene ambiguous. The CDR3 DNA sequence: TGTGCCAGCAGTCTCTCTCCCCGCTTATCGGCAAGGCAGTTCTTC. Amino acids: CASSLSPRLSARQFF.